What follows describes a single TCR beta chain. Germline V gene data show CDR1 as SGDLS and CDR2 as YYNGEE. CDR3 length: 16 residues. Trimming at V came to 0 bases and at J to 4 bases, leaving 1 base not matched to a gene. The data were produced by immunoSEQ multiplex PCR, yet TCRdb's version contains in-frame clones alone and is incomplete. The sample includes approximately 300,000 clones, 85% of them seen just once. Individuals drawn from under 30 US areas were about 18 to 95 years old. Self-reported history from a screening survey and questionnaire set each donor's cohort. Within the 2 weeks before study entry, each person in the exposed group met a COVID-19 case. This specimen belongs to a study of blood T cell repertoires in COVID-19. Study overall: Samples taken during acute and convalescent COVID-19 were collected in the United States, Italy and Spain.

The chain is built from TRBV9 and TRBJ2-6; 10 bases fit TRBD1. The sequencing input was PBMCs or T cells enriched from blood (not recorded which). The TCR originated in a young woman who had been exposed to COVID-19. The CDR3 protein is CASSVGQGAGANVLTF. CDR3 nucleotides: TGTGCCAGCAGCGTAGGACAGGGGGCGGGGGCCAACGTCCTGACTTTC.